The sequence of this T cell receptor beta chain was determined in a study of early T cells in non-severe SARS-CoV-2 infection. This clonotype was observed many times. Researchers tagged individual cDNA molecules with unique molecular identifiers. Via MiXCR, TCRdb re-called the 5' RACE reads, giving one row per CDR3 protein. The sample consists of roughly 57,000 distinct CDR3 sequences, around 13% of them appearing once. Germline V gives CDR1 SNHLY, CDR2 FYNNEI. The CDR3 totals 15 residues. With 2 bases removed from V and 1 base from J, the gap between germline ends came to 12 bases. J is TRBJ2-7 and V is TRBV2; a weak D match, TRBD1 (6 bases). The sequenced sample consisted of whole blood. This TCR derives from an adult who was a healthcare worker with PCR-confirmed SARS-CoV-2 infection or an uninfected control (not recorded which). The CDR3 region is CASSEPRGQSYEQYF. The DNA for the CDR3 is TGTGCCAGCAGTGAACCCCGCGGACAGTCCTACGAGCAGTACTTC.